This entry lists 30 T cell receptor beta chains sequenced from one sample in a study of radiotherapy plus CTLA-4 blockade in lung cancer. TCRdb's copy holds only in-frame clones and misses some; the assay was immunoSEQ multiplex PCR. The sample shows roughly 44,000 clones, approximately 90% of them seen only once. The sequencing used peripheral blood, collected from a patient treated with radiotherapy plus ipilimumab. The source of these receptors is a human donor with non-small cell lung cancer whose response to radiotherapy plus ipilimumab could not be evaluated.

CDR3 sequence: CASRGQPNYGYTF. The CDR3 DNA is TGTGCCAGCAGGGGACAGCCGAACTATGGCTACACCTTC. V and J are TRBV6-5 and TRBJ1-2; 7 bases are a match to TRBD1. V lost 6 bases and J lost 2; bases outside the gene matches: 3. The CDR3 is made up of 13 amino acids. The germline V gene has CDR1 MNHEY and CDR2 SVGAGI.

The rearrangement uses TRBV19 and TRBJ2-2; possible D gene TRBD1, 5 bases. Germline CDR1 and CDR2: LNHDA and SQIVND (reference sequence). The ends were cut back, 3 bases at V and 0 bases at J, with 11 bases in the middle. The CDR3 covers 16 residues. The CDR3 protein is CASSIGAQPNTGELFF. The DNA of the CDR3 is TGTGCCAGTAGTATTGGGGCACAACCGAACACCGGGGAGCTGTTTTTT.

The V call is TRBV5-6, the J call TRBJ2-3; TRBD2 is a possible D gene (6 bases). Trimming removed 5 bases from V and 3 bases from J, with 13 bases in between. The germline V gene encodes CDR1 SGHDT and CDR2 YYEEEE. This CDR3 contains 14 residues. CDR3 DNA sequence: TGTGCCAGCAGTCTTAGACTAGAGACAGATACGCAGTATTTT. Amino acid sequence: CASSLRLETDTQYF.

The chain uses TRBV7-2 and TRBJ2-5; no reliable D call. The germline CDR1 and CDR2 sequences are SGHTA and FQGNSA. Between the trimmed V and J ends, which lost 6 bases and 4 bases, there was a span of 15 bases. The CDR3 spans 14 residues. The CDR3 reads CASRQPSQAETQYF. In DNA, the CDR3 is TGTGCCAGCAGGCAACCCTCGCAAGCAGAGACCCAGTACTTC.

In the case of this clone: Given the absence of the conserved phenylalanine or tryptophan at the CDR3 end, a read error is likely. The CDR3 region is CASSSTGVYGYTL. In DNA, the CDR3 is TGTGCCAGCAGTTCGACAGGGGTTTATGGCTACACCCTC. The rearrangement uses TRBV28 and TRBJ1-2; 8 positions match TRBD1. V lost 4 bases to trimming and J lost 5 bases; unmatched junction nucleotides: 3. This CDR3 is 13 amino acids long. CDR1 is MDHEN and CDR2 is SYDVKM in the germline V gene.

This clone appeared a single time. The CDR3 region is CASTMEASGSGEQFF. In DNA, the CDR3 is TGTGCCAGCACCATGGAGGCTAGCGGGAGCGGCGAGCAGTTCTTC. J is TRBJ2-1 and V is TRBV5-4; 10 bases are shared with TRBD2. The CDR3 spans 15 residues. V lost 6 bases and J lost 10; bases outside the gene matches: 13. Germline values: CDR1 SGHNT, CDR2 YYREEE (reference sequence).

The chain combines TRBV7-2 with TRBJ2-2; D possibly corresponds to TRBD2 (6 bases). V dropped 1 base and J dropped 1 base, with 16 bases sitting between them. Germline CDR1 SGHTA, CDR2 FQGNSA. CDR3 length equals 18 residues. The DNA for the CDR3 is TGTGCCAGCAGCTTAGTAGGCCCCCCCGGGGGGAACACCGGGGAGCTGTTTTTT. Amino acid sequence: CASSLVGPPGGNTGELFF.

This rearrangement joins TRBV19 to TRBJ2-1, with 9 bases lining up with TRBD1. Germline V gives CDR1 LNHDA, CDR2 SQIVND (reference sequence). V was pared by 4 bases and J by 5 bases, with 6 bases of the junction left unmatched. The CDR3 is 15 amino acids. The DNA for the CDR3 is TGTGCCAGTAGTAGTCTGGGACAGGGAAACAATGAGCAGTTCTTC. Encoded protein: CASSSLGQGNNEQFF.

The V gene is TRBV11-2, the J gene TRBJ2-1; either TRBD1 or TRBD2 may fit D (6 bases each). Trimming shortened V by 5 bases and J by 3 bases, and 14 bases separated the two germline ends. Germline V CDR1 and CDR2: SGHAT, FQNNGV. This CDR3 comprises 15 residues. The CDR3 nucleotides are TGTGCCAGCAGCCTAGGGGGGCTTGACTACAATGAGCAGTTCTTC. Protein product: CASSLGGLDYNEQFF.

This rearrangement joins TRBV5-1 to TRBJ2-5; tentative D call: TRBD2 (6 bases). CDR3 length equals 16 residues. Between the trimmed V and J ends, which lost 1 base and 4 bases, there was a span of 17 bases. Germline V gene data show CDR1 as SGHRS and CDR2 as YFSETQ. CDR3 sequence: CASSLRGHTGGETQYF. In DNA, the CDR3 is TGCGCCAGCAGCTTGAGAGGACACACCGGGGGAGAGACCCAGTACTTC.

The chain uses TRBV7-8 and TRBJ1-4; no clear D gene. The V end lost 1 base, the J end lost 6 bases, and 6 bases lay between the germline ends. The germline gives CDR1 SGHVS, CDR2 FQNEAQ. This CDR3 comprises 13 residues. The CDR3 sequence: CASSLGLDEKLFF. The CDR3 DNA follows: TGTGCCAGCAGCTTAGGGTTAGATGAAAAACTGTTTTTT.

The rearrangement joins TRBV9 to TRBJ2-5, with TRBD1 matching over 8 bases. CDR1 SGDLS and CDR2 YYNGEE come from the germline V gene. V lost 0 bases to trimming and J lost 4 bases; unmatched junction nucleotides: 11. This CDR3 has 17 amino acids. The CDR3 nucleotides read TGTGCCAGCAGCGTAGGCCCCAGGACAGGGAAGGTAGAGACCCAGTACTTC. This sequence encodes CASSVGPRTGKVETQYF.

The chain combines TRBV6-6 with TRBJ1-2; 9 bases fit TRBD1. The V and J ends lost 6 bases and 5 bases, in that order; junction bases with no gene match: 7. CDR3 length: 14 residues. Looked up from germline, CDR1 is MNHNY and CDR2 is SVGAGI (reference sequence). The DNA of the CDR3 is TGTGCCAGCAGGACCCCGGGACAGGGTTATGGCTACACCTTC. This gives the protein CASRTPGQGYGYTF.

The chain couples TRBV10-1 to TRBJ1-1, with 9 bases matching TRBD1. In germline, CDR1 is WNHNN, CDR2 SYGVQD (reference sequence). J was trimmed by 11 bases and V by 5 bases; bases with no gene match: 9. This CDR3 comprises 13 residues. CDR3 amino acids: CASSPSQGARAFF. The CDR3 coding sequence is TGCGCCAGCAGTCCCTCACAGGGGGCGCGTGCTTTCTTT.

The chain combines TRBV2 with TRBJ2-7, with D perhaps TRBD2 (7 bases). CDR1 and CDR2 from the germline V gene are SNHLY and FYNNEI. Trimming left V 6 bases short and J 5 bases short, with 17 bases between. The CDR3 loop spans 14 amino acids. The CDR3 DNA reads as TGTGCCAGCAGACTGATGAGGGGGGGGGACGAGCAGTACTTC. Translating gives CASRLMRGGDEQYF.

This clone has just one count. The CDR3 sequence: CASSLLGTLTYEQYF. The CDR3 coding sequence is TGTGCCAGCAGTTTACTGGGGACACTCACCTACGAGCAGTACTTC. The chain combines TRBV28 with TRBJ2-7, with TRBD1 as a possible D gene (6 bases). The CDR3 has 15 amino acids. Germline CDR1 is MDHEN and CDR2 is SYDVKM. Trimming stripped 2 bases from V and 2 bases from J, with 13 bases between.

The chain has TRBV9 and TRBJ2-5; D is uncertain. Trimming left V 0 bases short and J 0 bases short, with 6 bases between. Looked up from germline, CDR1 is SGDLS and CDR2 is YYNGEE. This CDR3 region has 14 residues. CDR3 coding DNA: TGTGCCAGCAGCGTAGGAGCAAACCAAGAGACCCAGTACTTC. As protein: CASSVGANQETQYF.

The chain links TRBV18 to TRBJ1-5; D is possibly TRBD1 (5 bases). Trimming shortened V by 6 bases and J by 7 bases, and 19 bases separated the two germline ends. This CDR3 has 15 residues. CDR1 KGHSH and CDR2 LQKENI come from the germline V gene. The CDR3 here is CASSRSGGGNQPQHF. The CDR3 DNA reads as TGTGCCAGCTCCCGCAGTGGGGGAGGAAACCAGCCCCAGCATTTT.

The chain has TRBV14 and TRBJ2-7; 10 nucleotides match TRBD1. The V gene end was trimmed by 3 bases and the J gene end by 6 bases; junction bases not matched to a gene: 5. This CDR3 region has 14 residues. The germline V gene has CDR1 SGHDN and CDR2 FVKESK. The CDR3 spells CASSHLDRGREQYF. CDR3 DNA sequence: TGTGCCAGCAGCCACCTCGACAGGGGGCGCGAGCAGTACTTC.

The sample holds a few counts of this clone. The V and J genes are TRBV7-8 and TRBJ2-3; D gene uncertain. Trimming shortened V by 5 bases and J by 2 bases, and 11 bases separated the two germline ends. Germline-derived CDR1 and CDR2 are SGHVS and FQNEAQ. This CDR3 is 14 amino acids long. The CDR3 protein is CASSPGGHTDTQYF. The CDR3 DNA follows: TGTGCCAGCAGCCCCGGTGGGCACACAGATACGCAGTATTTT.

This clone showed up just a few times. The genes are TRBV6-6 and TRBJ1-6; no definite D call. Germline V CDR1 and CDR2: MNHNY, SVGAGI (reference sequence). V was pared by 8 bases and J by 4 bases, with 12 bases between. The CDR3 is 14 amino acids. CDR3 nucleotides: TGTGCCAGCCGTCAAGGAGGTTATAATTCACCCCTCCACTTT. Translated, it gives CASRQGGYNSPLHF.

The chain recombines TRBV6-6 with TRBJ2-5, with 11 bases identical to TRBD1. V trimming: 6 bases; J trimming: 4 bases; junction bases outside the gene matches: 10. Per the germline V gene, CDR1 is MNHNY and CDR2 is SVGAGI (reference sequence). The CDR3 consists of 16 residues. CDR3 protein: CASRLPPGQGAETQYF. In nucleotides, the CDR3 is TGTGCCAGCAGACTACCCCCCGGACAGGGGGCAGAGACCCAGTACTTC.

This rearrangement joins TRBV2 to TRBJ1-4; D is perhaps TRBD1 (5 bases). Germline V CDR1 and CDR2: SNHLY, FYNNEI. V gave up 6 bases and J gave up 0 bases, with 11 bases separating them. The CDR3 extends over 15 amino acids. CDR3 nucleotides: TGTGCCAGCAGGGGGGGGACGGCAACTAATGAAAAACTGTTTTTT. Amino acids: CASRGGTATNEKLFF.

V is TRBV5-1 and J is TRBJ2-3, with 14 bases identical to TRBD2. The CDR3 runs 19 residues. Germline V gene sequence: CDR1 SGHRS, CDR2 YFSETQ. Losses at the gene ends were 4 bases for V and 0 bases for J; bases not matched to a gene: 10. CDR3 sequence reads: CASSLLGLAGVISTDTQYF. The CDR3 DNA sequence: TGCGCCAGCAGCCTCCTGGGACTAGCGGGAGTGATTAGCACAGATACGCAGTATTTT.

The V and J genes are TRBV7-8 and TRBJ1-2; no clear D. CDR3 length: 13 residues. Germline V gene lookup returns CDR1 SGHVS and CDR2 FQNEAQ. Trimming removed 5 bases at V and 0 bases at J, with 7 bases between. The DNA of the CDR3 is TGTGCCAGCAGCCCCAGGACTAACTATGGCTACACCTTC. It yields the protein CASSPRTNYGYTF.

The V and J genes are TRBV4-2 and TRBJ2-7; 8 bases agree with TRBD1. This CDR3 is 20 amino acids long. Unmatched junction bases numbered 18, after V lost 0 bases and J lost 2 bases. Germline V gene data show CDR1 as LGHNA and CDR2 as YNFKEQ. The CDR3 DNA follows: TGTGCCAGCAGCCAAGATAAAGGACAGGGTAGGGATTCTCGTACCTACGAGCAGTACTTC. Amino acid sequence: CASSQDKGQGRDSRTYEQYF.

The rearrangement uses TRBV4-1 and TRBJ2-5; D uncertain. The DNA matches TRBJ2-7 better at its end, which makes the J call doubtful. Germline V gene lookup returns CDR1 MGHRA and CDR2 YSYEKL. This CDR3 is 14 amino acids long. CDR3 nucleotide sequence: TGCGCCAGCAGCCAAGCGGGTGGGTCCTACGAGCAGTACTTC. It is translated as CASSQAGGSYEQYF.

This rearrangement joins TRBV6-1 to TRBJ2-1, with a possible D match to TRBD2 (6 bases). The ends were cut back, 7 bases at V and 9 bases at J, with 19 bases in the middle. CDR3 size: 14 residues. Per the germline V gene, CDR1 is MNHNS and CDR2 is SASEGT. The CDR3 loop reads CASTDRAWRGEQFF. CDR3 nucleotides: TGTGCCAGCACCGACCGGGCATGGAGGGGTGAGCAGTTCTTC.

CDR3 bases: TGCGCCAGCAGCTTGTGGGACAGGGGAGAGACCCAGTACTTC. Residues: CASSLWDRGETQYF. This chain links TRBV5-1 with TRBJ2-5; 10 bases are a match to TRBD1. The germline V gene has CDR1 SGHRS and CDR2 YFSETQ. J was trimmed by 4 bases and V by 1 base; bases with no gene match: 1. The length of the CDR3 is 14 residues.

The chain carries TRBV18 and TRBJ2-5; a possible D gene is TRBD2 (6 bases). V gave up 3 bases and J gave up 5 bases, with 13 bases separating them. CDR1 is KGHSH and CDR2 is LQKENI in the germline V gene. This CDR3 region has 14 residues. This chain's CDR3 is CASSPVEGTETQYF. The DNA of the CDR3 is TGTGCCAGCTCACCGGTGGAGGGGACGGAGACCCAGTACTTC. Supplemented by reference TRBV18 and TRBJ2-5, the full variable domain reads NAGVMQNPRHLVRRRGQEARLRCSPMKGHSHVYWYRQLPEEGLKFMVYLQKENIIDESGMPKERFSAEFPKEGPSILRIQQVVRGDSAAYFCASSPVEGTETQYFGPGTRLLVL.